Listed here are 29 T cell receptor beta chains from one sample, sequenced in a study of OX40 agonist ivuxolimab in advanced cancers. Profiled with immunoSEQ multiplex PCR; TCRdb holds only in-frame clones, not every one. The data show 50,000 to 80,000 clones, with around 83% seen just once and less than 3.5% held by the top ten. Source: CD4+ or CD8+ T cells sorted from blood, taken in a trial of the OX40 agonist ivuxolimab. These receptors came from an adult with an advanced solid tumor such as melanoma, head and neck, liver or kidney cancer.

The CDR3 sequence: CASSPGQRDKLFF. The CDR3 DNA is TGTGCCAGTAGTCCGGGACAGCGGGATAAACTGTTTTTT. V usage is TRBV19 and J usage is TRBJ1-4, with 7 bases fitting TRBD1. Germline-derived CDR1 and CDR2 are LNHDA and SQIVND (reference sequence). The CDR3 is 13 amino acids. V was pared by 5 bases and J by 11 bases, with 8 bases of the junction left unmatched.

The gene calls are TRBV29-1 and TRBJ2-1, with a weak D call TRBD1 (6 bases). From germline, CDR1 is SQVTM and CDR2 ANQGSEA. Trimming stripped 4 bases from V and 2 bases from J, with 15 bases between. CDR3 size: 15 residues. The CDR3 loop is CSVAGARGAYNEQFF. The CDR3 DNA reads TGCAGCGTTGCGGGTGCCAGGGGTGCCTACAATGAGCAGTTCTTC.

The J gene is TRBJ2-7, the V gene TRBV2; 9 nucleotides match TRBD1. CDR3 size: 14 residues. V was pared by 2 bases and J by 6 bases, with 5 bases of the junction left unmatched. The germline gives CDR1 SNHLY, CDR2 FYNNEI. The CDR3 here is CASSEMDRGGEQYF. The CDR3, as DNA: TGTGCCAGCAGTGAAATGGACAGGGGTGGCGAGCAGTACTTC.

The chain employs TRBV30 and TRBJ1-5; no definite D call. The CDR3 contains 13 residues. V was cut by 0 bases and J by 4 bases, with 7 bases left in between. Germline V gene data show CDR1 as GTSNPN and CDR2 as SVGIG (reference sequence). The CDR3 bases are TGTGCCTGGAGTGTTAACGAAAATCAGCCCCAGCATTTT. This codes for CAWSVNENQPQHF.

The V gene is TRBV12-5, the J gene TRBJ2-3; TRBD2 is a possible D gene (5 bases). CDR1 LGHNT and CDR2 FRNRAP come from the germline V gene. The germline V and J ends were trimmed by 5 bases and 1 base, with 13 bases remaining between them. The CDR3 is 15 amino acids. CDR3 sequence (DNA): TGTGCTAGTGGTCCCCCGGGTAGCGGCACAGATACGCAGTATTTT. It is translated as CASGPPGSGTDTQYF.

The table lists this clone with a few counts. The chain recombines TRBV10-3 with TRBJ2-1; D uncertain. Germline lookup yields CDR1 ENHRY and CDR2 SYGVKD. The CDR3 runs 11 residues. V was trimmed by 3 bases and J by 9 bases, leaving 6 bases between them. CDR3 protein: CAISELSEQFF. The CDR3, as DNA: TGTGCCATCAGTGAATTGAGTGAGCAGTTCTTC.

The chain carries TRBV7-3 and TRBJ2-5, with D perhaps TRBD1 (6 bases). CDR3 length: 14 residues. Trimming removed 1 base at V and 5 bases at J, with 11 bases between. Germline CDR1 SGHTA, CDR2 FQGTGA. The CDR3, as DNA: TGTGCCAGCAGCTTAAGACAGGCCTCCGAGACCCAGTACTTC. Its protein product is CASSLRQASETQYF.

This chain uses TRBV28 with TRBJ2-4; 8 bases map to TRBD1. The CDR3 is 14 amino acids. The J segment lost 6 bases and the V segment lost 5 bases, leaving 6 bases of the junction unmatched. CDR1 MDHEN and CDR2 SYDVKM come from the germline V gene. CDR3 loop: CASSRDRITNIQYF. In nucleotides, the CDR3 is TGTGCCAGCAGTCGGGACAGGATAACAAACATTCAGTACTTC. The full variable domain, rest sourced from reference TRBV28 and TRBJ2-4, is DVKVTQSSRYLVKRTGEKVFLECVQDMDHENMFWYRQDPGLGLRLIYFSYDVKMKEKGDIPEGYSVSREKKERFSLILESASTNQTSMYLCASSRDRITNIQYFGAGTRLSVL.

The chain is built from TRBV5-5 and TRBJ2-3; D may be TRBD2 (6 bases). The CDR3 is made up of 16 amino acids. The ends were cut back, 2 bases at V and 4 bases at J, with 17 bases in the middle. Germline V gene sequence: CDR1 SGHKS, CDR2 YYEKEE (reference sequence). The CDR3 here is CASSFSWGVVSDTQYF. The DNA of the CDR3 is TGTGCCAGCAGCTTCTCATGGGGGGTAGTATCAGATACGCAGTATTTT.

The rearrangement links TRBV5-4 to TRBJ2-1, with 10 positions matching TRBD2. Trimming at V came to 5 bases and at J to 8 bases, leaving 13 bases not matched to a gene. From germline, CDR1 is SGHNT and CDR2 YYREEE (reference sequence). This CDR3 region has 16 residues. DNA of the CDR3: TGTGCCAGCAGTCCCCCGCTAGCGGGAGTTGGATATGAGCAGTTCTTC. Translating it yields CASSPPLAGVGYEQFF.

The V and J genes are TRBV19 and TRBJ1-6; D not certain. Between the trimmed V and J ends, which lost 10 bases and 9 bases, there was a span of 16 bases. The CDR3 runs to 13 residues. Germline CDR1 LNHDA, CDR2 SQIVND (reference sequence). CDR3 sequence reads: CATGAGLVSPLHF. As DNA, the CDR3 is TGTGCCACAGGAGCGGGTCTTGTTTCACCCCTCCACTTT.

This clone appeared a single time. The chain combines TRBV10-3 with TRBJ2-1; possibly TRBD1 or TRBD2 for D (5 bases each). CDR3 length: 13 residues. Deletions cut 5 bases from V and 7 bases from J, with 12 bases between. CDR1 and CDR2 (germline): ENHRY, SYGVKD. This CDR3 reads CAISSGPVNEQFF. The CDR3 coding sequence is TGTGCCATCAGTTCGGGACCAGTGAATGAGCAGTTCTTC.

V usage is TRBV6-6 and J usage is TRBJ1-2; perhaps TRBD1 as D (6 bases). V gave up 2 bases and J gave up 4 bases, with 17 bases separating them. The CDR3 loop spans 16 amino acids. The germline gives CDR1 MNHNY, CDR2 SVGAGI (reference sequence). CDR3 loop: CASSYPLDRDVYGYTF. For the CDR3, the DNA is TGTGCCAGCAGTTACCCCCTGGACAGAGACGTCTATGGCTACACCTTC.

The gene calls are TRBV7-8 and TRBJ2-7, with TRBD2 identical over 10 bases. This CDR3 spans 16 amino acids. V was pared by 4 bases and J by 5 bases, with 11 bases of the junction left unmatched. CDR1 is SGHVS and CDR2 is FQNEAQ in the germline V gene. CDR3 sequence reads: CASSSRSSGSYNEQYF. The CDR3 region has the DNA TGTGCCAGCAGCTCAAGATCTAGCGGGAGCTACAACGAGCAGTACTTC.

The chain joins TRBV18 to TRBJ2-1, with 11 positions matching TRBD2. V shed 3 bases and J 6 bases; nucleotides not matched to a gene: 10. There are 17 residues in the CDR3. The germline V gene has CDR1 KGHSH and CDR2 LQKENI. CDR3 sequence: CASSPFIVAGGGNEQFF. The CDR3 DNA sequence: TGTGCCAGCTCACCTTTTATCGTAGCGGGAGGGGGCAATGAGCAGTTCTTC.

The rearrangement joins TRBV7-3 to TRBJ2-2; TRBD2 might be the D (6 bases). V lost 5 bases and J lost 4, with 20 bases in between. The CDR3 length is 17 residues. Germline V gene data show CDR1 as SGHTA and CDR2 as FQGTGA. The CDR3 reads CASSSSPAGAATGELFF. The CDR3 DNA reads as TGTGCCAGCAGCAGTAGTCCAGCGGGTGCTGCCACCGGGGAGCTGTTTTTT.

The V call is TRBV2, the J call TRBJ2-2; 11 bases line up with TRBD2. Germline lookup yields CDR1 SNHLY and CDR2 FYNNEI. The junction had 7 bases not matched to a gene; V was cut back by 8 bases and J by 5 bases. The CDR3 runs 15 residues. The CDR3 nucleotides read TGTGCCAGCGAGCCTAGCGGGGGGAAGACCGGGGAGCTGTTTTTT. This encodes CASEPSGGKTGELFF.

This sequence joins TRBV5-8 and TRBJ2-3; the D gene is possibly TRBD1 (6 bases). CDR1 and CDR2 (germline): SGHTS, YDEGEE. This CDR3 is 13 amino acids long. The V end lost 7 bases, the J end lost 1 base, and 10 bases lay between the germline ends. The CDR3, as DNA: TGTGCCAGCCTCCCAGGGGGCACAGATACGCAGTATTTT. It specifies CASLPGGTDTQYF.

This clone was recorded a few times. The V call is TRBV7-9, the J call TRBJ2-1; TRBD2 agrees at 8 bases. The junction had 8 bases not matched to a gene; V was cut back by 2 bases and J by 8 bases. Germline lookup yields CDR1 SEHNR and CDR2 FQNEAQ (reference sequence). The CDR3 has 15 residues. CDR3 nucleotide sequence: TGTGCCAGCAGCTTAAGGACGGGAGGGAAGGATGAGCAGTTCTTC. Its translation is CASSLRTGGKDEQFF.

The chain recombines TRBV5-1 with TRBJ2-2, with D possibly matching TRBD2 (5 bases). Germline CDR1 and CDR2: SGHRS and YFSETQ. This CDR3 region has 15 residues. Trimming took off 0 bases at V and 6 bases at J, with 12 bases between the two ends. The CDR3 DNA reads as TGCGCCAGCAGCTTGGTGCAGGTGAGGGCCGGGGAGCTGTTTTTT. Translating gives CASSLVQVRAGELFF.

This clone appeared once. Other nucleotide sequences from this sample produce the same CDR3. This sequence joins TRBV7-3 and TRBJ2-3; no clear D gene. Germline V gene lookup returns CDR1 SGHTA and CDR2 FQGTGA. This CDR3 contains 14 residues. With 2 bases removed from V and 0 bases from J, the gap between germline ends came to 6 bases. CDR3 nucleotides: TGTGCCAGCAGCTTACTCGGTAGCACAGATACGCAGTATTTT. Translated: CASSLLGSTDTQYF. Based on the CDR3 plus reference TRBV7-3 and TRBJ2-3, the full variable domain is GAGVSQTPSNKVTEKGKYVELRCDPISGHTALYWYRQSLGQGPEFLIYFQGTGAADDSGLPNDRFFAVRPEGSVSTLKIQRTERGDSAVYLCASSLLGSTDTQYFGPGTRLTVL.

This clone was seen only a few times. This CDR3 reads CASRDQSGNRNEQFF. The CDR3 DNA reads TGTGCCAGCCGGGATCAGAGCGGGAACCGCAATGAGCAGTTCTTC. The V and J genes are TRBV7-9 and TRBJ2-1; the match to TRBD2 covers 7 bases. This CDR3 is 15 amino acids long. Germline values: CDR1 SEHNR, CDR2 FQNEAQ (reference sequence). J gave up 6 bases and V 8 bases, and 13 bases lay outside the gene matches.

The J gene is TRBJ2-3, the V gene TRBV11-2; the D call may be TRBD1 or TRBD2 (6 bases each). Germline CDR1 SGHAT, CDR2 FQNNGV. This CDR3 has 13 residues. CDR3 sequence reads: CAHGGRDTDTQYF. The CDR3 coding sequence is TGTGCTCACGGGGGCCGGGACACAGATACGCAGTATTTT.

This chain connects TRBV2 to TRBJ2-2; 8 bases agree with TRBD1. The CDR3 extends over 14 amino acids. CDR1 is SNHLY and CDR2 is FYNNEI in the germline V gene. V was pared by 6 bases and J by 5 bases, with 5 bases of the junction left unmatched. CDR3 in DNA: TGTGCCAGCAGACAGGGGGGCGGGACCGGGGAGCTGTTTTTT. This translates into CASRQGGGTGELFF.

This rearrangement joins TRBV19 to TRBJ2-4; D unresolved. V was cut by 11 bases and J by 0 bases, with 11 bases left in between. Per the germline V gene, CDR1 is LNHDA and CDR2 is SQIVND (reference sequence). The CDR3 is made up of 13 amino acids. The CDR3 nucleotides read TGTGCCTCCCTCGACCTAGCCAAAAACATTCAGTACTTC. Amino acid sequence: CASLDLAKNIQYF.

This clone has just one count. The chain recombines TRBV9 with TRBJ2-5; D gene ambiguous. CDR3 length equals 14 residues. CDR1 is SGDLS, CDR2 YYNGEE, per germline. Deletions cut 0 bases from V and 5 bases from J, with 11 bases between. The chain's CDR3 is CASSVGGLGETQYF. CDR3 nucleotide sequence: TGTGCCAGCAGCGTAGGGGGATTAGGGGAGACCCAGTACTTC.

The chain has TRBV2 and TRBJ1-5; maybe TRBD1 (6 bases). CDR1 is SNHLY, CDR2 FYNNEI, per germline. Trimming shortened V by 2 bases and J by 5 bases, and 13 bases separated the two germline ends. CDR3 length: 15 residues. Written as DNA, the CDR3 is TGTGCCAGCAGTGAAAACAGGGTCAGAGATCAGCCCCAGCATTTT. It specifies CASSENRVRDQPQHF. Combining the CDR3 with reference TRBV2 and TRBJ1-5 gives the whole variable domain EPEVTQTPSHQVTQMGQEVILRCVPISNHLYFYWYRQILGQKVEFLVSFYNNEISEKSEIFDDQFSVERPDGSNFTLKIRSTKLEDSAMYFCASSENRVRDQPQHFGDGTRLSIL.

The CDR3: CAITPGDRGYEQYF. CDR3 nucleotide sequence: TGTGCCATCACCCCGGGGGACAGGGGCTACGAGCAGTACTTC. This chain connects TRBV10-3 to TRBJ2-7; 10 nucleotides line up with TRBD1. V was pared by 7 bases and J by 3 bases, with 6 bases of the junction left unmatched. In germline, CDR1 is ENHRY, CDR2 SYGVKD. CDR3 length: 14 amino acids.

The chain has TRBV4-2 and TRBJ2-2; 14 bases agree with TRBD2. The junction had 3 bases not matched to a gene; V was cut back by 3 bases and J by 6 bases. The germline V gene has CDR1 LGHNA and CDR2 YNFKEQ. This CDR3 has 16 residues. The CDR3 sequence: CASSQATSGGAGELFF. The CDR3 DNA reads TGTGCCAGCAGCCAGGCGACTAGCGGGGGGGCCGGGGAGCTGTTTTTT.